This is a list of T cell receptor beta chains from one sample in a study of PD-L1 blockade in urothelial cancer. Libraries were prepared by immunoSEQ multiplex PCR; TCRdb keeps only in-frame clonotypes and omits some of them. In the table there are roughly 44,000 clones, approximately 78% of which are singletons. Sequences were derived from PBMCs, sampled around atezolizumab (anti-PD-L1) treatment. All receptors derive from a man between 65 and 85 years old with urothelial cancer. Each CDR3 is given with its conserved first and last residue. A D gene is named only where the DNA matches it firmly. Expanded clones are given a class, and other clones once, few, many or no size at all.

j_call d_call clone_size v_call cdr3_nt cdr3_aa
TRBJ2-3 NA NA TRBV4-3 TGCGCCAGCAGCCAAGATCGGGGAGGGGGAGATACGCAGTATTTT CASSQDRGGGDTQYF
TRBJ1-1 NA NA TRBV5-6 TGTGCCAGCAGCCAAGACCGGGGGATCGCTTTCTTT CASSQDRGIAFF
TRBJ1-2 TRBD1 once TRBV29-1 TGCAGCGTTCTCGTCGTCGTGGGACAGGGCGACGGCTACACCTTC CSVLVVVGQGDGYTF
TRBJ2-5 TRBD2 NA TRBV5-1 TGCGCCAGCAGAGGGACTAGCGGGAGAGAGACCCAGTACTTC CASRGTSGRETQYF
TRBJ2-4 TRBD1 NA TRBV2 TGTGCCAGCAGCCCGACAGGGTACGCCAAAAACATTCAGTACTTC CASSPTGYAKNIQYF
TRBJ1-2 TRBD1 NA TRBV19 TGTGCCAGTAGTCTACCCGGGACAGGTGTGACCAACGTAGGAGGCTACACCTTC CASSLPGTGVTNVGGYTF
TRBJ1-2 NA NA TRBV19 TGTGCCAGTAGTACCGCAGGGGCAGGTGGCTATGGCTACACCTTC CASSTAGAGGYGYTF
TRBJ2-3 NA NA TRBV2 TGTGCCAGCATGGGGCGGACCCACACAGATACGCAGTATTTT CASMGRTHTDTQYF
TRBJ2-2 NA NA TRBV12-5 TGTGCTAGTGGTTTGGGGCAGGCCACGAACACCGGGGAGCTGTTTTTT CASGLGQATNTGELFF
TRBJ1-5 NA NA TRBV6-6 TGTGCCAGCAGTTACTCGGGGAAAACAGGGCAGCCCCAGCATTTT CASSYSGKTGQPQHF
TRBJ1-1 TRBD1 NA TRBV27 TGTGCCAGCAGTTTAGGGACAGGGCGGAGCGAAGCTTTCTTT CASSLGTGRSEAFF
TRBJ2-4 TRBD2 NA TRBV4-1 TGCGCCAGCAGCCAACCACCCGGACTAGCGGAATTAGCCAAAAACATTCAGTACTTC CASSQPPGLAELAKNIQYF
TRBJ1-3 NA NA TRBV7-2 TGTGCCAGCAGCTCCCAGGGCCCCGGCTCTGGAAACACCATATATTTT CASSSQGPGSGNTIYF
TRBJ1-2 NA NA TRBV5-1 TGCGCCAGCAGCTTCCGGGACTATGGCTACACCTTC CASSFRDYGYTF
TRBJ2-7 NA NA TRBV7-2 TGTGCCAGCAGCTTATGGCTACAGGGTAACTACGAGCAGTACTTC CASSLWLQGNYEQYF
TRBJ2-1 TRBD2 NA TRBV4-3 TGCGCCAGCAGCCAAGAATTAGCGGGGGGGCAGCGCTATGAGCAGTTCTTC CASSQELAGGQRYEQFF
TRBJ2-5 NA NA TRBV9 TGTGCCAGCAGCTCCAGTGCACTAGCAGTAAAGACCCAGTACTTC CASSSSALAVKTQYF
TRBJ2-3 TRBD1 NA TRBV5-8 TGTGCCAGCAGCTCCGGACAGGGATATGGCACAGATACGCAGTATTTT CASSSGQGYGTDTQYF
TRBJ2-1 NA NA TRBV5-4 TGTGCCAGCAGCTTAATGACTAGCTCCTACAATGAGCAGTTCTTC CASSLMTSSYNEQFF
TRBJ1-5 TRBD1 NA TRBV19 TGTGCCAGTAGTATCCTGCAGGGGGATAATCAGCCCCAGCATTTT CASSILQGDNQPQHF
TRBJ2-7 NA NA TRBV10-3 TGTGCCATCTTAGAGGGCCCGAGCTCCTACGAGCAGTACTTC CAILEGPSSYEQYF
TRBJ1-2 TRBD1 NA TRBV19 TGTGCCAGTAGTACGGCGGGACAGGGGGATTGGTATGGCTACACCTTC CASSTAGQGDWYGYTF
TRBJ2-3 TRBD1 NA TRBV9 TGTGCCAGCAGCGGGGCGGGACAGGGAAGCACAGATACGCAGTATTTT CASSGAGQGSTDTQYF
TRBJ2-7 TRBD1 NA TRBV11-3 TGTGCCAGCAGCTTAGGGACAGGACCCTACGAGCAGTACTTC CASSLGTGPYEQYF
TRBJ2-1 TRBD2 NA TRBV11-2 TGTGCCAGCAGCTTATTCGGCGGGAGGGACAATGAGCAGTTCTTC CASSLFGGRDNEQFF
TRBJ2-1 NA NA TRBV5-1 TGCGCCAGCAGCCCTGGCGGCTCCTACAATGAGCAGTTCTTC CASSPGGSYNEQFF
TRBJ1-5 TRBD1 NA TRBV6-1 TGTGCCAGCACGGCGACAGGGCCCAATCAGCCCCAGCATTTT CASTATGPNQPQHF
TRBJ1-2 NA NA TRBV7-2 TGTGCCAGCAGCTTCCCGGGGTGGAATTCTGGCTACACCTTC CASSFPGWNSGYTF
TRBJ2-5 NA once TRBV7-2 TGTGCCAGCAGCGTTGACAGGGAGACCCAGTACTTC CASSVDRETQYF
TRBJ2-2 NA few TRBV19 TGTGCCAGTAGCCCCCGGGGCGGGGAGCTGTTTTTT CASSPRGGELFF
TRBJ1-3 NA NA TRBV29-1 TGCAGCGCCAAAGTCAGCTCTGGAAACACCATATATTTT CSAKVSSGNTIYF
TRBJ2-7 NA NA TRBV7-2 TGTGCCAGCAGCTTAAATTTTCGGGGTTGGAAGCAGTACTTC CASSLNFRGWKQYF
TRBJ2-7 TRBD1 NA TRBV6-6 TGTGCCAGCAGTCCCCGGGACAGGGGGCGATCCTACGAGCAGTACTTC CASSPRDRGRSYEQYF
TRBJ1-2 NA NA TRBV28 TGTGCCAGCAGTCCTCAGGGTAGGAATGGCTACACCTTC CASSPQGRNGYTF
TRBJ1-6 NA NA TRBV5-1 TGCGCCAGCAGCTCCACCCGGTCTAACACAGGGACGTCGTCACCCCTCCACTTT CASSSTRSNTGTSSPLHF
TRBJ2-6 NA NA TRBV29-1 TGCAGCGTCGGGAAGGGATCTGGGGCCAACGTCCTGACTTTC CSVGKGSGANVLTF
TRBJ2-1 NA NA TRBV2 TGTGCCAGCAGTGAAACTCCGGGGTCCGATGAGCAGTTCTTC CASSETPGSDEQFF
TRBJ1-2 TRBD1 few TRBV5-6 TGTGCCAGCAGCCTACTCGGGACAGGGGTCTATGGCTACACCTTC CASSLLGTGVYGYTF
TRBJ2-1 TRBD2 once TRBV19 TGTGCCAGTAGCCGACTCCAGGGGACTAGCGGCCTATACAATGAGCAGTTCTTC CASSRLQGTSGLYNEQFF
TRBJ2-5 NA NA TRBV6-1 TGTGCCAGCAGACCCTGGAGGAGTGCCGAGGAGACCCAGTACTTC CASRPWRSAEETQYF
TRBJ2-1 TRBD2 once TRBV7-2 TGTGCCAGCAGCTTTAGCGGGGGCGGGTACAATGAGCAGTTCTTC CASSFSGGGYNEQFF
TRBJ1-2 NA NA TRBV4-3 TGCGCCAGCAGCCACTCGGGAAACATCGTCTATGGCTACACCTTC CASSHSGNIVYGYTF
TRBJ2-5 TRBD2 NA TRBV5-5 TGTGCCAGCAGTCGTACTAGCGGTACGGAAGAGACCCAGTACTTC CASSRTSGTEETQYF
TRBJ2-1 NA NA TRBV15 TGTGCCACCAGCAGAGCCAGGTATTACAATGAGCAGTTCTTC CATSRARYYNEQFF
TRBJ2-7 NA NA TRBV7-8 TGTGCCAGCAGCTCGGGGGGCGGGTCACTAGCTCGCCTCGAGCAGTACTTC CASSSGGGSLARLEQYF
TRBJ1-2 TRBD1 NA TRBV6-5 TGTGCCAGCAGTTTCTCCTCGACAGGGGGTCTTGGTGGCTACACCTTC CASSFSSTGGLGGYTF
TRBJ2-3 NA NA TRBV28 TGTGCCAGCACTTTGACGACGGAGCCTAGCACAGATACGCAGTATTTT CASTLTTEPSTDTQYF
TRBJ1-6 NA few TRBV25-1 TGTGCCAGCAAGCGCGACAGGAGTTCACCCCTCCACTTT CASKRDRSSPLHF
TRBJ2-3 TRBD2 NA TRBV6-1 TGTGCCAGCAGTGACCCACTAGGGGCTAGCGGAAGCACAGATACGCAGTATTTT CASSDPLGASGSTDTQYF
TRBJ1-1 NA NA TRBV5-6 TGTGCCAGCAGCTTTTTTACCGGGGTGAGGATTTGGGTTACTGAAGCTTTCTTT CASSFFTGVRIWVTEAFF